Shown below are 9 T cell receptor beta chains from a single sample sequenced in a study of shared clonotypes between healthy human individuals. Assay used: immunoSEQ multiplex PCR; TCRdb lists only in-frame clones, some missing. The table lists over 2 million clones, just under 95% of them singletons. Terminally differentiated effector memory CD45RA+ cells were excluded by CCR7 positive selection of CD45RO-negative cells. Sequenced: naive CD8+ T cells sorted from blood. These receptors were obtained from a man aged 18 to 29 in good health.

The rearrangement uses TRBV4-2 and TRBJ2-3; D gene uncertain. V shed 0 bases and J shed 1 base, with 17 bases lying between them. CDR1 and CDR2 (germline): LGHNA, YNFKEQ. The CDR3 consists of 18 residues. The CDR3 reads CASSQDPLAQPGTDTQYF. The CDR3 bases are TGTGCCAGCAGCCAAGATCCGCTCGCCCAACCCGGCACAGATACGCAGTATTTT.

Notes on this clone: The same CDR3 can be traced to other DNA sequences in this sample. This chain connects TRBV5-1 to TRBJ2-7; the D gene is possibly TRBD1 (6 bases). The CDR3 contains 13 residues. Germline V gene data show CDR1 as SGHRS and CDR2 as YFSETQ. V was trimmed by 4 bases and J by 4 bases, leaving 12 bases between them. CDR3 sequence (DNA): TGCGCCAGCAGCCTCTCTACAGGGTACGAGCAGTACTTC. The encoded protein is CASSLSTGYEQYF.

CDR3 coding DNA: TGTGCTAGTGGTTTGGTTTTAGCGGGAGTGGATACGCAGTATTTT. It codes for CASGLVLAGVDTQYF. The gene calls are TRBV12-5 and TRBJ2-3; TRBD2 matches at 9 bases. Germline V lookup: CDR1 LGHNT, CDR2 FRNRAP. This CDR3 region has 15 residues. The V segment lost 0 bases and the J segment 6 bases; nucleotides outside the gene matches: 4.

Only one count was recorded for this clone. This chain joins TRBV2 and TRBJ2-7; TRBD1 might be the D (5 bases). The CDR3 has 15 amino acids. The germline V gene encodes CDR1 SNHLY and CDR2 FYNNEI. V dropped 1 base and J dropped 1 base, with 11 bases sitting between them. CDR3 in amino acids: CASSEVGRTSYEQYF. CDR3 DNA sequence: TGTGCCAGCAGTGAAGTGGGCAGGACATCCTACGAGCAGTACTTC.

The chain uses TRBV4-1 and TRBJ2-2; maybe TRBD1 (5 bases). Per the germline V gene, CDR1 is MGHRA and CDR2 is YSYEKL. V was cut by 0 bases and J by 4 bases, with 15 bases left in between. CDR3 length: 17 amino acids. CDR3 nucleotides: TGCGCCAGCAGCCAAGATATCGAGGAAGGGGTCACCGGGGAGCTGTTTTTT. Its protein is CASSQDIEEGVTGELFF.

V and J are TRBV2 and TRBJ2-3, with a tentative D call TRBD2 (6 bases). The V gene lost 7 bases and the J gene lost 0 bases, with 11 bases spanning the gap. The CDR3 contains 14 residues. Germline CDR1 SNHLY, CDR2 FYNNEI. CDR3 region: CASNPGLSTDTQYF. In nucleotides, the CDR3 is TGTGCCAGCAATCCGGGACTGAGCACAGATACGCAGTATTTT.

The chain recombines TRBV6-5 with TRBJ1-3; D perhaps matches TRBD1 (5 bases). The V gene lost 4 bases and the J gene lost 0 bases, with 13 bases spanning the gap. This CDR3 has 16 residues. The V gene's germline CDR1 is MNHEY and CDR2 SVGAGI. CDR3 nucleotide sequence: TGTGCCAGCAGTTCCACAGGCTACCTCTCTGGAAACACCATATATTTT. Its translation is CASSSTGYLSGNTIYF.

As concerns this clone: Other nucleotide sequences from this sample produce the same CDR3. The chain employs TRBV6-5 and TRBJ2-3; D is undetermined. This CDR3 comprises 13 residues. Trimming took 3 bases from V and 0 from J, leaving 4 bases between them. CDR1 is MNHEY, CDR2 SVGAGI, per germline. CDR3 sequence reads: CASSYSSTDTQYF. The CDR3 bases are TGTGCCAGCAGTTATTCTAGCACAGATACGCAGTATTTT.

The rearrangement uses TRBV6-5 and TRBJ1-2; no clear D gene. The CDR3 extends over 15 amino acids. CDR1 is MNHEY, CDR2 SVGAGI, per germline. V was clipped by 2 bases and J by 4 bases, with 14 bases between them. DNA for the CDR3: TGTGCCAGCAGTTACGGAGCCGGCTTCTTCTATGGCTACACCTTC. Translation: CASSYGAGFFYGYTF.